Presented here are 3 T cell receptor beta chains from one specimen sequenced in a study of blood T cell repertoires in COVID-19. The table came from immunoSEQ multiplex PCR; TCRdb's copy has only in-frame clones and leaves some out. This table has roughly 250,000 clones, around 84% appearing once. Sequences were obtained from PBMCs or T cells enriched from blood (not recorded which). The receptors derive from a woman between 50 and 59 years old who had recovered from COVID-19.

DNA of the CDR3: TGCGCCAGCAGCACGGGACTAAACAATGAGCAGTTCTTC. It is translated as CASSTGLNNEQFF. The chain carries TRBV5-1 and TRBJ2-1; 7 bases are shared with TRBD2. V lost 4 bases to trimming and J lost 5 bases; unmatched junction nucleotides: 3. This CDR3 region has 13 residues. CDR1 and CDR2 from the germline V gene are SGHRS and YFSETQ.

This clone was seen once. The V gene is TRBV28, the J gene TRBJ1-5, with D uncertain. Looked up from germline, CDR1 is MDHEN and CDR2 is SYDVKM. Between the trimmed V and J ends, which lost 7 bases and 3 bases, there was a span of 13 bases. CDR3 length: 14 residues. The CDR3 DNA is TGTGCCAGCAACCCAGCGGGGTTCAATCAGCCCCAGCATTTT. Translation: CASNPAGFNQPQHF.

The chain employs TRBV29-1 and TRBJ2-3, with D possibly matching TRBD1 (5 bases). Trimming pared 4 bases from V and 1 base from J, leaving 12 bases between. CDR1 and CDR2 (germline): SQVTM, ANQGSEA. CDR3 size: 14 residues. The chain's CDR3 is CSVAQGVGTDTQYF. Here the CDR3 DNA reads TGCAGCGTTGCCCAGGGCGTAGGCACAGATACGCAGTATTTT.